These 3 T cell receptor beta chains originate from one sample sequenced in a study of Ad26.COV2.S vaccination and SARS-CoV-2 variants. Noted treatment: roughly 20 received Ad26.COV2.S at low or high dose, single or two shots; about 5 received placebo; per-sample allocation not given. Sampling was done on day 63 after the first vaccine or placebo injection. TCRdb's table, derived via immunoSEQ multiplex PCR, lists solely in-frame clones and lacks some. The profile shows 500,000 or so clones, roughly 89% of them singletons. The material sequenced was peripheral blood, taken in a trial of Ad26.COV2.S vaccine versus placebo. The receptors shown here come from a person aged 18 to 59 who received the Ad26.COV2.S COVID-19 vaccine or a placebo.

This clone was seen a single time. The J gene is TRBJ2-1, the V gene TRBV6-1; D is uncertain. Trimming took 1 base from V and 15 from J, leaving 13 bases between them. The V gene's germline CDR1 is MNHNS and CDR2 SASEGT. This CDR3 is 12 amino acids long. The CDR3 DNA reads as TGTGCCAGCAGTGAAGGAGTTTATAGGCCGTTCTTC. This gives the protein CASSEGVYRPFF.

This clone was detected once. The gene calls are TRBV3-1 (or the pseudogene TRBV3-2) and TRBJ1-2, with D unclear. Germline assignment: CDR1 LGHDT and CDR2 YNNKEL (reference sequence). The CDR3 has 12 amino acids. The V end was cut by 4 bases, the J end by 8 bases, with 11 bases between. CDR3 protein: CASSRRGSGYTF. The CDR3 DNA reads TGTGCCAGCAGCCGACGAGGGTCCGGCTACACCTTC.

V gene TRBV19 combines with J gene TRBJ2-1; maybe TRBD2 (5 bases). Between the trimmed V and J ends, which lost 10 bases and 1 base, there was a span of 20 bases. The CDR3 has 16 residues. Looked up from germline, CDR1 is LNHDA and CDR2 is SQIVND (reference sequence). The CDR3 DNA follows: TGTGCCACCAGCCCCCACGTTGGCGGGTCCTACAATGAGCAGTTCTTC. Amino acid sequence: CATSPHVGGSYNEQFF. Combining the CDR3 with reference TRBV19 and TRBJ2-1 gives the whole variable domain DGGITQSPKYLFRKEGQNVTLSCEQNLNHDAMYWYRQDPGQGLRLIYYSQIVNDFQKGDIAEGYSVSREKKESFPLTVTSAQKNPTAFYLCATSPHVGGSYNEQFFGPGTRLTVL.